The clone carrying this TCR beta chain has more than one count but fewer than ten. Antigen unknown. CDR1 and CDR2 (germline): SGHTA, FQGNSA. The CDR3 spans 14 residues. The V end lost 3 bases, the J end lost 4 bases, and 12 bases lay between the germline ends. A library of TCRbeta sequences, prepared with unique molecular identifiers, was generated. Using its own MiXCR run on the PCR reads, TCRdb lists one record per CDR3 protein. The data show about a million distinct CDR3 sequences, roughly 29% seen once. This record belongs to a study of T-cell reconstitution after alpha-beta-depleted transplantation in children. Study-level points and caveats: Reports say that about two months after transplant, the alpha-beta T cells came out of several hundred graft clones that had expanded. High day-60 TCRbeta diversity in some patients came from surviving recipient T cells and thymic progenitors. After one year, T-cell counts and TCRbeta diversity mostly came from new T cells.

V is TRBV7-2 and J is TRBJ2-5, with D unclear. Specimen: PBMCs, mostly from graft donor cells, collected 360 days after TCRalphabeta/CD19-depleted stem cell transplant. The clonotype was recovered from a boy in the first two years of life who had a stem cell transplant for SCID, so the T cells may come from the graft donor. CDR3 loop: CASSLLGSGETQYF. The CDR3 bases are TGTGCCAGCAGCTTGTTGGGCTCTGGAGAGACCCAGTACTTC. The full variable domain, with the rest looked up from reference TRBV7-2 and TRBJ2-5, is GAGVSQSPSNKVTEKGKDVELRCDPISGHTALYWYRQSLGQGLEFLIYFQGNSAPDKSGLPSDRFSAERTGGSVSTLTIQRTQQEDSAVYLCASSLLGSGETQYFGPGTRLLVL.